This T cell receptor (beta chain) was documented in a study of neoadjuvant anti-PD-1 for oral cavity cancer. Study at large: Non-progressing patients received a fourth nivolumab dose near day 43, then surgery on days 50-56. General observations from the study: With a few patients per group, TCR findings need larger cohorts.

V lost 2 bases to trimming and J lost 3 bases, with 17 bases between them. Looked up from germline, CDR1 is MNHEY and CDR2 is SMNVEV (reference sequence). The length of the CDR3 is 16 residues. A note on this clone: Its antigen is undetermined.

Time point noted: after neoadjuvant nivolumab, at surgical resection. No culture or expansion preceded analysis of these blood cells. Most PBMC samples had about 520 ng input DNA in six replicates. Clones were sequenced by immunoSEQ multiplex PCR, and TCRdb holds only the in-frame ones, with some missing. The table includes 11,000 to 15,000 clones, 65% to 85% detected once. This receptor was obtained from a person aged 40 to 85 with oral cavity squamous cell carcinoma. The chain recombines TRBV27 with TRBJ2-7; D gene ambiguous. The sequencing used PBMCs, collected after nivolumab (anti-PD-1) treatment. As DNA, the CDR3 is TGTGCCAGCAGTTTAGGCCCCGGCAGGACCTTCTACGAGCAGTACTTC. This encodes CASSLGPGRTFYEQYF.